The 14 T cell receptor beta chains presented below share a single source sample, sequenced in a study of radiation and T cells in renal cell carcinoma. Sequencing used immunoSEQ multiplex PCR; TCRdb keeps in-frame clones, though not all of them. The table records roughly 100,000 clones, 82% of them present only once. Time point defined: baseline pretreatment blood. The treatment denotes: 15 Gy SBRT to primary tumor, nephrectomy 4 weeks later. The sample in question was blood, obtained from a patient whose treatment included radiotherapy and nephrectomy. The source of these receptors is a man aged 60 to 69 with renal cell carcinoma.

The chain is built from TRBV4-2 and TRBJ2-5; 7 nucleotides align to TRBD2. The J call may be faulty, since TRBJ2-7 better matches the DNA end. The CDR3 is 14 residues long. Germline lookup yields CDR1 LGHNA and CDR2 YNFKEQ. As DNA, the CDR3 is TGTGCCAGCAGCCAAGCGGGACTAAGCTACGAGCAGTACTTC. Protein sequence: CASSQAGLSYEQYF.

The V call is TRBV5-6, the J call TRBJ2-5, with 7 bases identical to TRBD1. The germline CDR1 and CDR2 sequences are SGHDT and YYEEEE. This CDR3 has 15 amino acids. V shed 4 bases, J shed 4 bases, and the junction held 10 bases outside the gene matches. The CDR3 bases are TGTGCCAGCAGCAGGACAGGCCTTGTATCAGAGACCCAGTACTTC. Amino acids: CASSRTGLVSETQYF.

V and J are TRBV28 and TRBJ2-7; 8 positions match TRBD1. The CDR3 consists of 10 residues. V lost 4 bases to trimming and J lost 11 bases; unmatched junction nucleotides: 1. The germline CDR1 and CDR2 sequences are MDHEN and SYDVKM. The CDR3 DNA is TGTGCCAGCAGTTCGGACAGGGAGTACTTC. It is translated as CASSSDREYF.

V is TRBV7-2 and J is TRBJ2-3, with D possibly matching TRBD2 (5 bases). Trimming pared 6 bases from V and 0 bases from J, leaving 13 bases between. The germline V gene encodes CDR1 SGHTA and CDR2 FQGNSA. The CDR3 runs to 15 residues. The CDR3 region is CASSLERPSTDTQYF. CDR3 coding DNA: TGTGCCAGCAGTCTGGAGCGGCCTAGCACAGATACGCAGTATTTT.

This clone has more than one count but fewer than ten. The same CDR3 can be traced to other DNA sequences in this sample. The CDR3 reads CASSPYGDTEAFF. CDR3 bases: TGTGCCAGCTCACCATACGGAGACACTGAAGCTTTCTTT. This chain connects TRBV18 to TRBJ1-1; D ambiguous. The CDR3 length is 13 residues. Germline V CDR1 and CDR2: KGHSH, LQKENI. Trimming left V 2 bases short and J 3 bases short, with 7 bases between. Supplemented by reference TRBV18 and TRBJ1-1, the full variable domain reads NAGVMQNPRHLVRRRGQEARLRCSPMKGHSHVYWYRQLPEEGLKFMVYLQKENIIDESGMPKERFSAEFPKEGPSILRIQQVVRGDSAAYFCASSPYGDTEAFFGQGTRLTVV.

The V gene is TRBV19, the J gene TRBJ1-2; the D gene is possibly TRBD1 (5 bases). The CDR3 covers 14 residues. Between the trimmed V and J ends, which lost 8 bases and 8 bases, there was a span of 21 bases. CDR1 is LNHDA, CDR2 SQIVND, per germline (reference sequence). The CDR3 is CASSNTGDTWGYTF. The CDR3 DNA follows: TGTGCCAGTTCAAATACAGGAGACACTTGGGGCTACACCTTC.

This chain connects TRBV30 to TRBJ2-5; D gene ambiguous. The CDR3 is made up of 16 amino acids. Trimming pared 4 bases from V and 0 bases from J, leaving 18 bases between. Per the germline V gene, CDR1 is GTSNPN and CDR2 is SVGIG (reference sequence). The CDR3 nucleotides read TGTGCCTGGACCCCGGCCGGGCCGCGGTACCAAGAGACCCAGTACTTC. Encoded protein: CAWTPAGPRYQETQYF.

The chain couples TRBV5-4 to TRBJ1-5; D gene uncertain. This CDR3 spans 14 amino acids. Trimming removed 4 bases at V and 3 bases at J, with 11 bases between. Germline lookup yields CDR1 SGHNT and CDR2 YYREEE (reference sequence). CDR3 nucleotides: TGTGCCAGCAGCCCCGGGCAGAACAATCAGCCCCAGCATTTT. Amino acids: CASSPGQNNQPQHF.

The J gene is TRBJ2-3, the V gene TRBV11-2; 9 nucleotides line up with TRBD2. CDR1 SGHAT and CDR2 FQNNGV come from the germline V gene. The V and J ends lost 2 bases and 9 bases, in that order; junction bases with no gene match: 3. The CDR3 sequence is 13 residues long. This CDR3 reads CASSLSSGITQYF. In nucleotides, the CDR3 is TGTGCCAGCAGCTTATCTAGCGGGATAACGCAGTATTTT.

The chain couples TRBV7-9 to TRBJ2-4; D remains ambiguous. Trimming left V 5 bases short and J 6 bases short, with 17 bases between. The CDR3 extends over 15 amino acids. From germline, CDR1 is SEHNR and CDR2 FQNEAQ (reference sequence). For the CDR3, the DNA is TGTGCCAGCAGCCCTGACCCCTTCCCCAGAAACATTCAGTACTTC. Its translation is CASSPDPFPRNIQYF.

This chain connects TRBV19 to TRBJ2-7, with 10 bases fitting TRBD1. CDR1 is LNHDA and CDR2 is SQIVND in the germline V gene (reference sequence). The CDR3 is 14 amino acids. Losses at the gene ends were 7 bases for V and 2 bases for J; bases not matched to a gene: 5. The CDR3 loop is CASNPGTGAYEQYF. As DNA, the CDR3 is TGTGCCAGTAACCCCGGGACAGGGGCCTACGAGCAGTACTTC.

This chain connects TRBV5-1 to TRBJ2-3, with 11 bases matching TRBD1. Looked up from germline, CDR1 is SGHRS and CDR2 is YFSETQ. This CDR3 region has 16 residues. V dropped 1 base and J dropped 6; count of bases not matched to a gene: 7. CDR3 DNA sequence: TGCGCCAGCAGCTTGTATGGGACAGGGGGAAGTGATACGCAGTATTTT. Encoded protein: CASSLYGTGGSDTQYF.

This clone appeared many times. The CDR3 sequence: CASSPGLVADTQYF. The CDR3 nucleotides read TGTGCCAGCAGTCCCGGACTAGTGGCAGATACGCAGTATTTT. This chain joins TRBV27 and TRBJ2-3, with 7 bases aligning to TRBD2. This CDR3 is 14 amino acids long. V lost 5 bases to trimming and J lost 4 bases; unmatched junction nucleotides: 6. In germline, CDR1 is MNHEY, CDR2 SMNVEV (reference sequence).

Notes on this clone: The junction shows a germline mismatch at one end, possibly a read error. The chain joins TRBV6-5 to TRBJ2-5; no firm D call. Germline assignment: CDR1 MNHEY and CDR2 SVGAGI. The CDR3 totals 15 residues. The DNA of the CDR3 is TGTGCCAGCAGTTACTCGATAGGAGACCAGGAGACCCAGTACTTC. It is translated as CASSYSIGDQETQYF.